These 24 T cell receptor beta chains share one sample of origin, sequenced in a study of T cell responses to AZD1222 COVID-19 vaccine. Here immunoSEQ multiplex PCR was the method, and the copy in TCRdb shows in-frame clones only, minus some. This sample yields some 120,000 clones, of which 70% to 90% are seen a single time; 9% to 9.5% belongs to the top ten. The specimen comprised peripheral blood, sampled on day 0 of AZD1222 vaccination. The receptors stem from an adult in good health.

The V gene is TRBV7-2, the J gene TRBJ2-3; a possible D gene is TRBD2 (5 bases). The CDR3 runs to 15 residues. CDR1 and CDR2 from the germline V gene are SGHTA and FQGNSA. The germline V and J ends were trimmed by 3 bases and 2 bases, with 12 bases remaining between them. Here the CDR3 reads CASSLSRVNTDTQYF. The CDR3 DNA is TGTGCCAGCAGCTTGTCGCGGGTTAACACAGATACGCAGTATTTT.

The CDR3 here is CASSFRTSGNTIYF. CDR3 in DNA: TGTGCCAGCAGCTTTAGGACCTCTGGAAACACCATATATTTT. The chain links TRBV11-2 to TRBJ1-3; no firm D call. The V end lost 3 bases, the J end lost 0 bases, and 6 bases lay between the germline ends. The CDR3 is 14 amino acids. The germline V gene encodes CDR1 SGHAT and CDR2 FQNNGV.

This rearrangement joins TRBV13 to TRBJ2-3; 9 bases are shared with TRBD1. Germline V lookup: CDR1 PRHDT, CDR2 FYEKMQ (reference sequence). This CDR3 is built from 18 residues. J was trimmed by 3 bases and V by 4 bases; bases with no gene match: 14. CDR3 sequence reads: CASSSTGTGSLGTDTQYF. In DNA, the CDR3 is TGTGCCAGCAGCTCAACCGGGACAGGGAGCCTTGGGACAGATACGCAGTATTTT.

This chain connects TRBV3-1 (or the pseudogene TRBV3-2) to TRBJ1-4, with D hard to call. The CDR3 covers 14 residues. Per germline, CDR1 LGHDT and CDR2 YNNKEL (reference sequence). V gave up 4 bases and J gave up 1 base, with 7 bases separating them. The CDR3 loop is CASSPTVTNEKLFF. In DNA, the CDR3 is TGTGCCAGCAGCCCGACTGTAACTAATGAAAAACTGTTTTTT.

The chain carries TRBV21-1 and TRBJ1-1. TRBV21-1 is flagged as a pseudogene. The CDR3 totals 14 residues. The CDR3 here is CASSGRNVETEAFF. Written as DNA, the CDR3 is TGTGCCAGCAGCGGGAGGAACGTGGAGACTGAAGCTTTCTTT.

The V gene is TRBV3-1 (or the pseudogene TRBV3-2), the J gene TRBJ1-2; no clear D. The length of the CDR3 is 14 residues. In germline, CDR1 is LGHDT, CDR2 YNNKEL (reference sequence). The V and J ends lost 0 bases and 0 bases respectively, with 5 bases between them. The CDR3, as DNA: TGTGCCAGCAGCCAAGACCCGACTAACTATGGCTACACCTTC. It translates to CASSQDPTNYGYTF.

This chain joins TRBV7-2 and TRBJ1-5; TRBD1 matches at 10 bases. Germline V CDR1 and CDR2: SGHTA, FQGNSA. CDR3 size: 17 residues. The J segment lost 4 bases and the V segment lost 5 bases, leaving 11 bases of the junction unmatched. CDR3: CASSAPTGGLRNQPQHF. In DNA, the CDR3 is TGTGCCAGCAGCGCCCCGACAGGGGGCCTAAGAAATCAGCCCCAGCATTTT.

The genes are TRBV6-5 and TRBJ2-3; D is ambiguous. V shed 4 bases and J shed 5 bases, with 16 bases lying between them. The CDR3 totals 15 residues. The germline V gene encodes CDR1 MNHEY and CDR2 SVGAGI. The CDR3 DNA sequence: TGTGCCAGCAGTTCCCTACAGCGAACCAAAGATACGCAGTATTTT. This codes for CASSSLQRTKDTQYF.

The CDR3 DNA reads TGTGCCAGCAGTTACTCTAGCGGGAGATACAATGAGCAGTTCTTC. Translating gives CASSYSSGRYNEQFF. The genes are TRBV6-2 or TRBV6-3 and TRBJ2-1; 9 bases fit TRBD2. This CDR3 comprises 15 residues. Looked up from germline, CDR1 is MNHEY and CDR2 is SVGEGT. The ends lost 0 bases at V and 4 bases at J; junction bases unmatched: 1.

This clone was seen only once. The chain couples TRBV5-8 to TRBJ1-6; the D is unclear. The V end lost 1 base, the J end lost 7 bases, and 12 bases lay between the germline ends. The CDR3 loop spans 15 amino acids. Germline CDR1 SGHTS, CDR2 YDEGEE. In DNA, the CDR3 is TGTGCCAGCAGCTTGATGGAAGGGTCGAATTCACCCCTCCACTTT. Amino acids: CASSLMEGSNSPLHF.

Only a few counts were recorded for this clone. As DNA, the CDR3 is TGTGCCAGCAGCTTCCTAGCGGGGGTCTCCTACGAGCAGTACTTC. Amino acids: CASSFLAGVSYEQYF. The chain links TRBV5-6 to TRBJ2-7; 10 positions match TRBD2. The CDR3 sequence is 15 residues long. In germline, CDR1 is SGHDT, CDR2 YYEEEE. With 2 bases clipped from V and 0 bases from J, the junction kept 2 bases outside the gene matches.

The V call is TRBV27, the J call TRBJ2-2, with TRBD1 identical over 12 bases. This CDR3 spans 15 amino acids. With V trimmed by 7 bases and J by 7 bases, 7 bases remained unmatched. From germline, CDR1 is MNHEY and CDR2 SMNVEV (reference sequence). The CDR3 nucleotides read TGTGCCAGCAAAACGGGACAGGGGGCGGTCGGGGAGCTGTTTTTT. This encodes CASKTGQGAVGELFF.

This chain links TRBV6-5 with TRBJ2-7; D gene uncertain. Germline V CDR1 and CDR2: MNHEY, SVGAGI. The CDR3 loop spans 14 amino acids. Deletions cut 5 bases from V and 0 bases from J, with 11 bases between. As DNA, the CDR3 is TGTGCCAGCAGTAATGCCCCGAGCTCCTACGAGCAGTACTTC. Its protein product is CASSNAPSSYEQYF.

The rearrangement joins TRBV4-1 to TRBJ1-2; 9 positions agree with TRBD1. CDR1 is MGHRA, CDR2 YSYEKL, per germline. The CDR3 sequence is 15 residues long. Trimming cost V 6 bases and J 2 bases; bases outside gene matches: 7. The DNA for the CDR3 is TGCGCCAGCAGTAGAACAGGGGGCGAGAACTATGGCTACACCTTC. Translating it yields CASSRTGGENYGYTF.

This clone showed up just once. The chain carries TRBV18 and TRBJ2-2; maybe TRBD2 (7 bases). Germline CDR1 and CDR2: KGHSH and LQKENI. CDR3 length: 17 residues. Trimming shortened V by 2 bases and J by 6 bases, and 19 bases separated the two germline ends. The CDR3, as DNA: TGTGCCAGCTCACCAGGGCAGGGGAGGGCATTATCCGGGGAGCTGTTTTTT. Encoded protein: CASSPGQGRALSGELFF.

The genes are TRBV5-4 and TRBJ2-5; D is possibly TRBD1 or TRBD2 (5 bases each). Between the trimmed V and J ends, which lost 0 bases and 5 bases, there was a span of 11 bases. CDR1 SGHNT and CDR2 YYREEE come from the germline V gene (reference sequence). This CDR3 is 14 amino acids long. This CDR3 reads CASSLALWGETQYF. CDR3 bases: TGTGCCAGCAGCTTGGCACTTTGGGGGGAGACCCAGTACTTC.

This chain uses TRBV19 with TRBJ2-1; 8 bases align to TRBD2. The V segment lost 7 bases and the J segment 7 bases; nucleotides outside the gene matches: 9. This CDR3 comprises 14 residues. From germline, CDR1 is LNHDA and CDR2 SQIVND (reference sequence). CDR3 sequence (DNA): TGTGCCAGTACTCGTCCGGGGGGGCTGAATGAGCAGTTCTTC. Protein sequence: CASTRPGGLNEQFF.

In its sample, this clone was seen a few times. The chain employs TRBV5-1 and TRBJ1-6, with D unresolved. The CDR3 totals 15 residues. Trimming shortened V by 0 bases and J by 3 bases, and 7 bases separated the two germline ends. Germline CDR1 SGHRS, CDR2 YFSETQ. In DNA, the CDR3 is TGCGCCAGCAGCTTGGGAGTCTTCTATAATTCACCCCTCCACTTT. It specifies CASSLGVFYNSPLHF.

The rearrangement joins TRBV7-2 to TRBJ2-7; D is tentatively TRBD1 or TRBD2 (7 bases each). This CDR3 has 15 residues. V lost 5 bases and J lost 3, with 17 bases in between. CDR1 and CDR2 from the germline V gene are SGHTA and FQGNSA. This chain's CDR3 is CASSPRQGGIYEQYF. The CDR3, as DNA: TGTGCCAGCAGCCCTCGACAGGGAGGGATCTACGAGCAGTACTTC.

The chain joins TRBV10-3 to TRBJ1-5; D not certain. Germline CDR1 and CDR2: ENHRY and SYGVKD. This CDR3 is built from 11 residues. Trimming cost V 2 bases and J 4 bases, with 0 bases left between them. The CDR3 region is CAISENQPQHF. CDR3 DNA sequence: TGTGCCATCAGTGAGAATCAGCCCCAGCATTTT.

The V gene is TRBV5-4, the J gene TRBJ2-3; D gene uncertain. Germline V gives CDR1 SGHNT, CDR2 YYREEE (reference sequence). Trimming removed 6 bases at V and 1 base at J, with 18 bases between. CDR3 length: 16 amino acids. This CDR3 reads CASTLRLRQGTDTQYF. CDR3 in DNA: TGTGCCAGCACCCTGAGGCTCCGGCAGGGCACAGATACGCAGTATTTT.

The CDR3 protein is CASSRGLAEIYNEQFF. CDR3 bases: TGCGCCAGCAGCCGAGGACTAGCGGAGATTTACAATGAGCAGTTCTTC. The chain uses TRBV4-3 and TRBJ2-1; TRBD2 matches at 10 bases. J lost 4 bases, V lost 4 bases, and 7 bases had no gene match. Per germline, CDR1 LGHNA and CDR2 YSLEER. The CDR3 is 16 residues long.

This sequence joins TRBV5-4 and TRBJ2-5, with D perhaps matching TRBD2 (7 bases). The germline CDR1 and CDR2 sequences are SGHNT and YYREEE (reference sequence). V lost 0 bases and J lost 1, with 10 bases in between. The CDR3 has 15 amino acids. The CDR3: CASSLGAGAQETQYF. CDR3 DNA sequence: TGTGCCAGCAGCTTGGGGGCGGGGGCCCAAGAGACCCAGTACTTC.

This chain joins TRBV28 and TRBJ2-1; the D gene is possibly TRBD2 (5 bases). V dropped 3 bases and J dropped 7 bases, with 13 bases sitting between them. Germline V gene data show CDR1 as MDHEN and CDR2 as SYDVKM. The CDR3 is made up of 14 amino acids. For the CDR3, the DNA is TGTGCCAGCAGTTTCGTGAGGGTGGGGAATGAGCAGTTCTTC. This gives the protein CASSFVRVGNEQFF.